This T cell receptor (beta chain) was sequenced for a study of blood T cell repertoires in COVID-19. Study at large: Sites in the United States, Italy and Spain provided acute and convalescent COVID-19 samples.

The junction had 4 bases not matched to a gene; V was cut back by 2 bases and J by 0 bases. This CDR3 is built from 16 residues. TCRdb's table, derived via immunoSEQ multiplex PCR, lists solely in-frame clones and lacks some. The sample shows 280,000 or so clones, about 90% of them seen only once. Sequencing used PBMCs or T cells enriched from blood (not recorded which). This chain connects TRBV23-1 to TRBJ2-4; TRBD2 aligns across 7 bases. TRBV23-1 is marked as an open reading frame, function uncertain. This sequence was found in a woman between 18 and 29 years old with acute COVID-19. CDR3 in DNA: TGCGCCAGCAGTCAACAGCGGGACCTAGCCAAAAACATTCAGTACTTC. Protein product: CASSQQRDLAKNIQYF.